This T cell receptor (beta chain) is drawn from a study of human T cells and chemical hapten exposure. On the study more broadly: Patch tests put 0.01% DPC on the upper back, read at 6 days.

The CDR3 is made up of 13 amino acids. Germline V gene sequence: CDR1 KGHSH, CDR2 LQKENI. Trimming cost V 10 bases and J 2 bases, with 14 bases left between them. The study, taken as a whole, reports: Once DPC sensitization occurred, TCRs above 1 in 1000 frequency showed no change.

Time point denoted: patch test 2, 6 weeks after DPC sensitization. The treatment is: therapeutic diphenylcyclopropenone sensitization with weekly scalp DPC. Each patch-test visit's blood sample preceded patch application. The library gave individual cDNA molecules unique molecular identifiers. TCRdb re-derived calls from the RACE reads in MiXCR, one entry per CDR3 protein. The data hold over 130,000 distinct CDR3 sequences, with roughly 12% observed a single time. Turning to this clonotype: Its antigen is still unknown.

Sequencing used whole blood, obtained in connection with sensitization to the hapten diphenylcyclopropenone (DPC). The chain uses TRBV18 and TRBJ1-1, with D perhaps TRBD1 (6 bases). This TCR was recovered from a woman aged 50 to 60 with alopecia areata. Some clones in this sample may be carry-over from other donors' samples. The DNA of the CDR3 is TGTGCCACCCTTGCAGGGGTTAACACTGAAGCTTTCTTT. Its protein product is CATLAGVNTEAFF. Full variable domain (rest looked up from reference TRBV18 and TRBJ1-1): NAGVMQNPRHLVRRRGQEARLRCSPMKGHSHVYWYRQLPEEGLKFMVYLQKENIIDESGMPKERFSAEFPKEGPSILRIQQVVRGDSAAYFCATLAGVNTEAFFGQGTRLTVV.